Listed below are T cell receptor beta chains from one sample, sequenced in a study of beta chain features in type 1 diabetes. Repertoires were generated with immunoSEQ multiplex PCR, while TCRdb's copy carries only in-frame clones and drops some. Here the sample spans 150,000 or so clones, 9% to 9.5% being singletons. The source material was central memory CD4+ T cells from blood. Receptors were obtained from a man between 18 and 29 years old in good health. CDR3s include the opening cysteine and the closing phenylalanine or tryptophan. A D gene is named only where the DNA matches it firmly. Size is omitted from some rows. Given values are once, few, many or a class for expanded clones.

d_call	clone_size	v_call	j_call	cdr3_aa	cdr3_nt
TRBD1	few	TRBV7-9	TRBJ1-2	CASSLRGQGVGYTF	TGTGCCAGCAGCCTGCGGGGACAGGGGGTTGGCTACACCTTC
NA	few	TRBV7-2	TRBJ2-5	CASSLWLGSQETQYF	TGTGCCAGCAGCTTATGGTTGGGCAGCCAAGAGACCCAGTACTTC
NA	many	TRBV7-9	TRBJ1-3	CASSTGTLSGNTIYF	TGTGCCAGCAGCACAGGGACACTCTCTGGAAACACCATATATTTT
TRBD1	NA	TRBV7-2	TRBJ2-3	CASSQGQTDTQYF	TGTGCCAGCAGCCAGGGACAGACAGATACGCAGTATTTT
NA	NA	TRBV5-5	TRBJ2-7	CASSLNQGPYEQYF	TGTGCCAGCAGCTTGAATCAGGGGCCCTACGAGCAGTACTTC
NA	NA	TRBV4-1	TRBJ2-3	CASSQPVRRRVGTDTQYF	TGCGCCAGCAGCCAACCGGTTCGGCGTCGGGTTGGCACAGATACGCAGTATTTT
TRBD2	NA	TRBV9	TRBJ2-3	CASSPPGLAWTDTQYF	TGTGCCAGCAGTCCACCGGGACTAGCGTGGACAGATACGCAGTATTTT
NA	NA	TRBV29-1	TRBJ2-1	CSVARTAVYEQFF	TGCAGCGTTGCAAGAACAGCGGTCTATGAGCAGTTCTTC
NA	few	TRBV11-3	TRBJ1-1	CASSFGRNTEAFF	TGTGCCAGCAGCTTTGGGAGGAACACTGAAGCTTTCTTT
NA	NA	TRBV27	TRBJ1-2	CASTSGYGYTF	TGTGCCAGCACCTCAGGGTATGGCTACACCTTC
NA	NA	TRBV4-3	TRBJ1-2	CASSQTYNYGYTF	TGCGCCAGCAGCCAGACATATAACTATGGCTACACCTTC
NA	NA	TRBV5-1	TRBJ2-7	CASSPEAGQTYEQYF	TGCGCCAGCAGCCCGGAGGCAGGCCAGACCTACGAGCAGTACTTC
NA	NA	TRBV5-1	TRBJ1-6	CASRDTGRNSPLHF	TGCGCCAGCCGAGATACAGGACGGAATTCACCCCTCCACTTT
NA	few	TRBV19	TRBJ1-1	CASSMPRSNGYTEAFF	TGTGCCAGTAGTATGCCGCGGTCAAACGGGTATACTGAAGCTTTCTTT
NA	few	TRBV4-3	TRBJ2-7	CASSQALAGRTASSYEQYF	TGCGCCAGCAGCCAAGCTCTGGCAGGGCGAACGGCGAGTAGTTACGAGCAGTACTTC
NA	NA	TRBV19	TRBJ1-5	CASSAGSGQPQHF	TGTGCCAGTAGTGCGGGGTCGGGGCAGCCCCAGCATTTT
NA	few	TRBV4-1	TRBJ2-7	CASSRQQGNGPYEQYF	TGCGCCAGCAGCCGCCAACAGGGAAATGGCCCCTACGAGCAGTACTTC
NA	few	TRBV19	TRBJ1-2	CASSIDSWVRQGPVGYTF	TGTGCCAGTAGTATAGATAGCTGGGTTCGGCAGGGGCCTGTTGGCTACACCTTC
NA	few	TRBV28	TRBJ2-7	CASRPGQTYEQYF	TGTGCCAGCAGGCCTGGACAGACGTACGAGCAGTACTTC
NA	NA	TRBV5-4	TRBJ1-1	CASSLGGGTEAFF	TGTGCCAGCAGCTTGGGAGGAGGCACTGAAGCTTTCTTT